The 28 T cell receptor beta chains given below trace back to one sample, sequenced in a study of Graves' ophthalmopathy and Graves' hyperthyroidism. Amplification of the TCR beta CDR3 regions used RNA transcripts (as template). RT-PCR in the first round used HTBI primers; a second-round multiplex PCR followed. Each CDR3 protein is one row after TCRdb ran MiXCR on the multiplex PCR reads. The sample has about 640,000 distinct CDR3 sequences, more than 40% seen once. The sequenced sample was peripheral blood. The receptor set was obtained from an adult man with Graves' ophthalmopathy.

This clonotype came up many times. This chain joins TRBV15 and TRBJ1-4; D is ambiguous. This CDR3 region has 15 residues. Germline V gene sequence: CDR1 LNHNV, CDR2 YYDKDF (reference sequence). The V end lost 1 base, the J end lost 7 bases, and 13 bases lay between the germline ends. The CDR3 loop reads CATSRGWERGEKLFF. DNA for the CDR3: TGTGCCACCAGCAGAGGATGGGAACGGGGTGAAAAACTGTTTTTT.

This clonotype has a single count. The chain joins TRBV29-1 to TRBJ2-5, with D maybe TRBD1 (6 bases). The V gene's germline CDR1 is SQVTM and CDR2 ANQGSEA. The ends were cut back, 6 bases at V and 3 bases at J, with 14 bases in the middle. The CDR3 sequence is 13 residues long. The DNA for the CDR3 is TGCAGCGTCAGGACAGACGGGGAAGAGACCCAGTACTTC. Its protein is CSVRTDGEETQYF.

CDR3 bases: TGTGCCAGCAGCCGCCTCCCAGCGGGGGTCGACGAGCAGTACTTC. Translated: CASSRLPAGVDEQYF. The chain carries TRBV9 and TRBJ2-7, with 8 positions matching TRBD2. Trimming cost V 4 bases and J 5 bases; bases outside gene matches: 11. The CDR3 length is 15 residues. Per the germline V gene, CDR1 is SGDLS and CDR2 is YYNGEE.

This clonotype showed up many times. The chain is built from TRBV7-8 and TRBJ1-1; maybe TRBD1 (5 bases). In germline, CDR1 is SGHVS, CDR2 FQNEAQ. The V end lost 1 base, the J end lost 3 bases, and 15 bases lay between the germline ends. This CDR3 is 16 amino acids long. The CDR3 reads CASSLDDGGVDTEAFF. Here the CDR3 DNA reads TGTGCCAGCAGCTTAGATGATGGGGGGGTGGACACTGAAGCTTTCTTT. Based on the CDR3 plus reference TRBV7-8 and TRBJ1-1, the full variable domain is GAGVSQSPRYKVAKRGQDVALRCDPISGHVSLFWYQQALGQGPEFLTYFQNEAQLDKSGLPSDRFFAERPEGSVSTLKIQRTQQEDSAVYLCASSLDDGGVDTEAFFGQGTRLTVV.

This chain uses TRBV7-3 with TRBJ2-7, with TRBD1 as a possible D gene (5 bases). There are 14 residues in the CDR3. V was cut by 5 bases and J by 2 bases, with 13 bases left in between. The germline V gene encodes CDR1 SGHTA and CDR2 FQGTGA. This CDR3 reads CASSQVGRTYEQYF. CDR3 nucleotide sequence: TGTGCCAGCAGCCAAGTGGGGCGGACCTACGAGCAGTACTTC. Full variable domain (missing parts from reference TRBV7-3 and TRBJ2-7): GAGVSQTPSNKVTEKGKYVELRCDPISGHTALYWYRQSLGQGPEFLIYFQGTGAADDSGLPNDRFFAVRPEGSVSTLKIQRTERGDSAVYLCASSQVGRTYEQYFGPGTRLTVT.

The chain recombines TRBV29-1 with TRBJ2-6; no reliable D call. V gave up 8 bases and J gave up 0 bases, with 8 bases separating them. This CDR3 comprises 13 residues. From germline, CDR1 is SQVTM and CDR2 ANQGSEA. CDR3 DNA sequence: TGCAGCTCGTATATCTCTGGGGCCAACGTCCTGACTTTC. It encodes CSSYISGANVLTF.

This clonotype was counted ten times or more. For the CDR3, the DNA is TGTGCCAGCCAGCCAAGACAGGGGTTCTCCGAGCAGTACTTC. It encodes CASQPRQGFSEQYF. This chain links TRBV5-5 with TRBJ2-7, with 8 bases that match TRBD1. J was trimmed by 6 bases and V by 7 bases; bases with no gene match: 12. This CDR3 contains 14 residues. Germline CDR1 SGHKS, CDR2 YYEKEE (reference sequence).

This clonotype was detected many times. The chain uses TRBV7-9 and TRBJ1-2; D remains ambiguous. The CDR3 length is 14 residues. Between the trimmed V and J ends, which lost 5 bases and 4 bases, there was a span of 14 bases. CDR1 is SEHNR, CDR2 FQNEAQ, per germline (reference sequence). CDR3 region: CASSPYRVIYGYTF. CDR3 DNA: TGTGCCAGCAGCCCCTACCGGGTCATCTATGGCTACACCTTC.

V usage is TRBV4-3 and J usage is TRBJ1-2, with D uncertain. V dropped 0 bases and J dropped 2 bases, with 10 bases sitting between them. Germline loops: CDR1 LGHNA, CDR2 YSLEER. This CDR3 has 15 amino acids. In DNA form, the CDR3 reads TGCGCCAGCAGCCAAGATCGAGGGCGGAACTATGGCTACACCTTC. It is translated as CASSQDRGRNYGYTF.

Comments on this clonotype: A much bigger clone sits one base away, suggesting this may be a read error. V gene TRBV10-3 combines with J gene TRBJ1-4; perhaps TRBD1 as D (5 bases). The CDR3 is made up of 15 amino acids. Trimming pared 6 bases from V and 10 bases from J, leaving 21 bases between. Germline V gives CDR1 ENHRY, CDR2 SYGVKD. The CDR3 loop is CAIREQEDLGVKLFF. The CDR3 DNA sequence: TGTGCCATCAGGGAACAGGAGGACCTCGGTGTAAAACTGTTTTTT.

The rearrangement links TRBV5-1 to TRBJ2-7, with a possible D match to TRBD1 (5 bases). Per germline, CDR1 SGHRS and CDR2 YFSETQ. The V gene lost 5 bases and the J gene lost 5 bases, with 17 bases spanning the gap. CDR3 size: 14 residues. The CDR3 region is CASRSPNRLHEQYF. The CDR3 nucleotides read TGCGCCAGCAGAAGTCCAAACAGGTTGCACGAGCAGTACTTC.

In its sample, this clonotype was seen many times. The V call is TRBV7-2, the J call TRBJ2-2; 10 bases align to TRBD1. Germline CDR1 SGHTA, CDR2 FQGNSA. The CDR3 loop spans 16 amino acids. J gave up 7 bases and V 0 bases, and 5 bases lay outside the gene matches. The CDR3 is CASSLAGQGSHGELFF. The CDR3 region has the DNA TGTGCCAGCAGCTTAGCGGGACAGGGGAGTCACGGGGAGCTGTTTTTT.

The V and J genes are TRBV5-5 and TRBJ1-1; D might be TRBD1 (6 bases). CDR3 length: 16 residues. The V end lost 4 bases, the J end lost 3 bases, and 19 bases lay between the germline ends. CDR1 and CDR2 (germline): SGHKS, YYEKEE (reference sequence). The CDR3 protein is CASSLDIGGWDTEAFF. The CDR3 DNA is TGTGCCAGCAGCCTTGATATAGGGGGGTGGGACACTGAAGCTTTCTTT.

This clonotype appeared a few times. The chain couples TRBV9 to TRBJ2-2, with D maybe TRBD2 (5 bases). The CDR3 length is 17 residues. From germline, CDR1 is SGDLS and CDR2 YYNGEE. Trimming removed 4 bases from V and 4 bases from J, with 20 bases in between. The CDR3 loop reads CASSTGGVQVFTGELFF. CDR3 in DNA: TGTGCCAGCAGCACCGGAGGAGTGCAGGTTTTCACCGGGGAGCTGTTTTTT.

As concerns this clonotype: A read error may explain this, as a much larger clone is one base away. The chain is built from TRBV10-3 and TRBJ1-3, with D possibly TRBD1 on 5 matching bases. The CDR3 totals 15 residues. Trimming removed 0 bases from V and 2 bases from J, with 8 bases in between. Germline V lookup: CDR1 ENHRY, CDR2 SYGVKD. This chain's CDR3 is CAISESWGPGNTIYF. CDR3 DNA sequence: TGTGCCATCAGTGAGTCTTGGGGCCCTGGAAACACCATATATTTT.

The CDR3 is CSVAGFTQYF. CDR3 coding DNA: TGCAGCGTGGCCGGATTTACCCAGTACTTC. V and J are TRBV29-1 and TRBJ2-5; D ambiguous. Trimming took off 6 bases at V and 8 bases at J, with 10 bases between the two ends. The CDR3 sequence is 10 residues long. Germline V gene data show CDR1 as SQVTM and CDR2 as ANQGSEA.

This clonotype has at least ten counts. The rearrangement joins TRBV19 to TRBJ1-5; D call uncertain. The CDR3 sequence is 13 residues long. V lost 1 base and J 5 bases, leaving 6 bases between the germline ends. CDR1 is LNHDA and CDR2 is SQIVND in the germline V gene (reference sequence). The CDR3 protein is CASSIGGHQPQHF. DNA for the CDR3: TGTGCCAGTAGTATAGGAGGGCATCAGCCCCAGCATTTT.

This clonotype has at least ten counts. This rearrangement joins TRBV12-3 or TRBV12-4 to TRBJ2-5; no reliable D call. The CDR3 has 13 residues. Trimming pared 4 bases from V and 2 bases from J, leaving 8 bases between. The CDR3 DNA is TGTGCCAGCAGTTGGCGAGGTCAAGAGACCCAGTACTTC. Translated: CASSWRGQETQYF.

This clonotype was counted many times. CDR3 amino acids: CASSPPLRAGRYEQYF. The CDR3, as DNA: TGTGCCAGCAGCCCCCCTCTCCGGGCCGGGAGATACGAGCAGTACTTC. The chain recombines TRBV2 with TRBJ2-7; tentative D call: TRBD2 (6 bases). The length of the CDR3 is 16 residues. With 6 bases removed from V and 4 bases from J, the gap between germline ends came to 22 bases. Germline CDR1 SNHLY, CDR2 FYNNEI.

The gene calls are TRBV11-2 and TRBJ1-1, with a weak D call TRBD1 (5 bases). Germline V gives CDR1 SGHAT, CDR2 FQNNGV. Trimming pared 5 bases from V and 4 bases from J, leaving 14 bases between. CDR3 length: 14 amino acids. In nucleotides, the CDR3 is TGTGCCAGCAGCCGGGGGAAGGGATCCACTGAAGCTTTCTTT. This translates into CASSRGKGSTEAFF.

The chain joins TRBV7-8 to TRBJ2-5; the match to TRBD2 covers 7 bases. The length of the CDR3 is 16 residues. Trimming took 2 bases from V and 5 from J; bases not matched to a gene: 11. Germline values: CDR1 SGHVS, CDR2 FQNEAQ. The CDR3 spells CASSLRSGGSWETQYF. In nucleotides, the CDR3 is TGTGCCAGCAGCTTAAGATCTGGCGGGAGTTGGGAGACCCAGTACTTC. Combining the CDR3 with reference TRBV7-8 and TRBJ2-5 gives the whole variable domain GAGVSQSPRYKVAKRGQDVALRCDPISGHVSLFWYQQALGQGPEFLTYFQNEAQLDKSGLPSDRFFAERPEGSVSTLKIQRTQQEDSAVYLCASSLRSGGSWETQYFGPGTRLLVL.

V and J are TRBV12-3 or TRBV12-4 and TRBJ1-1, with D maybe TRBD1 (5 bases). The CDR3 sequence is 12 residues long. The V end lost 8 bases, the J end lost 5 bases, and 12 bases lay between the germline ends. In DNA, the CDR3 is TGTGCCAGCCTGTGGGGGGAAACTGAAGCTTTCTTT. This codes for CASLWGETEAFF.

Comment on this clonotype: A read error is possible here, since a much larger clone lies one base away. The CDR3 here is CASRYRKYEQYF. The CDR3 DNA follows: TGTGCCAGCAGGTACAGGAAGTACGAGCAGTACTTC. The chain uses TRBV13 and TRBJ2-7; D is possibly TRBD1 (5 bases). The germline V gene encodes CDR1 PRHDT and CDR2 FYEKMQ (reference sequence). This CDR3 is built from 12 residues. Trimming shortened V by 6 bases and J by 4 bases, and 10 bases separated the two germline ends.

On this clonotype: Just one base apart from a much larger clone, this may be a read error. This chain uses TRBV7-8 with TRBJ2-5; 7 bases match TRBD1. Per germline, CDR1 SGHVS and CDR2 FQNEAQ. The CDR3 is 15 residues long. The CDR3 is CASSQLDRKGETQYF. As DNA, the CDR3 is TGCGCCAGCAGCCAGCTGGACAGGAAGGGAGAGACCCAGTACTTC.

V usage is TRBV19 and J usage is TRBJ1-1; 9 bases agree with TRBD1. J was trimmed by 0 bases and V by 3 bases; bases with no gene match: 2. CDR1 and CDR2 from the germline V gene are LNHDA and SQIVND (reference sequence). The length of the CDR3 is 15 residues. The chain's CDR3 is CASSIRDRVNTEAFF. The CDR3 DNA reads as TGTGCCAGTAGTATTAGGGACAGGGTGAACACTGAAGCTTTCTTT.

Ten or more counts support this clonotype. V is TRBV2 and J is TRBJ1-2; 7 nucleotides align to TRBD1. CDR1 is SNHLY, CDR2 FYNNEI, per germline. V shed 6 bases and J 6 bases; nucleotides not matched to a gene: 10. The CDR3 loop spans 14 amino acids. The CDR3, as DNA: TGTGCCAGCAGACGACAGGGTACGCGGGATGGCTACACCTTC. It codes for CASRRQGTRDGYTF.

The sample holds many counts of this clonotype. The chain recombines TRBV12-5 with TRBJ1-1; no reliable D call. V was clipped by 1 base and J by 6 bases, with 3 bases between them. Germline CDR1 reads LGHNT; CDR2 reads FRNRAP. This CDR3 region has 11 residues. CDR3 sequence reads: CASGLGPEAFF. CDR3 nucleotide sequence: TGTGCTAGTGGTTTGGGTCCTGAAGCTTTCTTT.

V and J are TRBV9 and TRBJ2-2; 12 bases fit TRBD2. The germline V gene has CDR1 SGDLS and CDR2 YYNGEE. This CDR3 region has 18 residues. V lost 5 bases and J lost 1; bases outside the gene matches: 9. Written as DNA, the CDR3 is TGTGCCAGCAGTCGGACTAGCGGGACCCTATTGAACACCGGGGAGCTGTTTTTT. This gives the protein CASSRTSGTLLNTGELFF. The whole variable domain, filled in from reference TRBV9 and TRBJ2-2, reads DSGVTQTPKHLITATGQRVTLRCSPRSGDLSVYWYQQSLDQGLQFLIQYYNGEERAKGNILERFSAQQFPDLHSELNLSSLELGDSALYFCASSRTSGTLLNTGELFFGEGSRLTVL.